This is a list of T cell receptor beta chains from one sample in a study of cytomegalovirus exposure and HLA in healthy donors. Data came from immunoSEQ multiplex PCR; TCRdb stores just in-frame clones and leaves some out. This table has 160,000 or so clones, approximately 79% appearing once. The sequencing input was PBMCs. The receptors stem from a man aged 35 to 55 in good health and CMV-seropositive. Both conserved end residues are part of each CDR3. A D gene is named only where the DNA matches it firmly. Size is stated for part of the rows, as once, few or many counts, or as a class when the clone is expanded.

>TRBJ2-1|TRBD1|TRBV5-1|-
TGCGCCAGCAGCTTAGGGACAGGCCTCTACAATGAGCAGTTCTTC
CASSLGTGLYNEQFF
>TRBJ2-2|-|TRBV6-4|-
TGTGCCAGCAGTCGTAACAGTCTCACCGGGGAGCTGTTTTTT
CASSRNSLTGELFF
>TRBJ2-7|-|TRBV27|once
TGTGCCAGCAGCCGAACCGGGGTAGCGGTTTCCTACGAGCAGTACTTC
CASSRTGVAVSYEQYF
>TRBJ1-2|TRBD1|TRBV6-1|few
TGTGCCAGCAGCGAACAGGGGGCGGGTTATGGCTACACCTTC
CASSEQGAGYGYTF
>TRBJ2-2|-|TRBV29-1|-
TGCAGCGCAGGCTCCAGGGGCACCGGGGAGCTGTTTTTT
CSAGSRGTGELFF
>TRBJ2-1|-|TRBV7-6|-
TGTGCCAGCAGCTTAGATTCTCCAGGGGCTGCCTCCTACAATGAGCAGTTCTTC
CASSLDSPGAASYNEQFF
>TRBJ1-1|-|TRBV13|-
TGTGCCAGCAGCTTCAGGGGTCGAGTACGGAACACTGAAGCTTTCTTT
CASSFRGRVRNTEAFF
>TRBJ1-2|-|TRBV18|-
TGTGCCAGCTCACCAAGCGAAATTGACTATGGCTACACCTTC
CASSPSEIDYGYTF
>TRBJ1-5|-|TRBV19|-
TGTGCCAGTAGCGGGGTTGGAAGCAATCAGCCCCAGCATTTT
CASSGVGSNQPQHF
>TRBJ2-3|-|TRBV11-3|-
TGTGCCAGCAGCCACAAACAGGGTTCAACAACAGATACGCAGTATTTT
CASSHKQGSTTDTQYF
>TRBJ1-1|TRBD1|TRBV23-1|-
TGCGCCAGCAGTCCCCTAGACAGGGGAAACACTGAAGCTTTCTTT
CASSPLDRGNTEAFF
>TRBJ1-5|TRBD1|TRBV6-5|-
TGTGCCAGCAGGGAAGGACAGGGGGGACCCCAGCATTTT
CASREGQGGPQHF
>TRBJ1-2|-|TRBV7-9|-
TGTGCCAGCAGCTTAGCGGGAGACGGGGGTTATGGCTACACCTTC
CASSLAGDGGYGYTF
>TRBJ1-5|TRBD1|TRBV2|once
TGTGCCAGCAGTCTAGAGACAGGGGGAAGACAGCCCCAGCATTTT
CASSLETGGRQPQHF
>TRBJ2-3|TRBD2|TRBV29-1|-
TGCAGCGTTGAATGGCTAGCGGACGCTGAGGGTACGCAGTATTTT
CSVEWLADAEGTQYF
>TRBJ1-1|-|TRBV6-1|-
TGTGCCAGCAGTGCTGGGCTCCTAAGGCGCATTGAAGCTTTCTTT
CASSAGLLRRIEAFF
>TRBJ2-7|TRBD2|TRBV5-5|few
TGTGCCAGCAGCCAACTAGCGGGCGCCTACGAGCAGTACTTC
CASSQLAGAYEQYF
>TRBJ2-7|-|TRBV19|-
TGTGCCACCACAGCAGCGGGCGAGCAGTACTTC
CATTAAGEQYF
>TRBJ2-3|-|TRBV7-9|-
-
CASSSSGLARTDTQYF
>TRBJ1-1|TRBD1|TRBV19|many
TGTGCCAGTAGTCTCCGACAGGGGGCGAGCTTCGGCACTGAAGCTTTCTTT
CASSLRQGASFGTEAFF
>TRBJ1-6|-|TRBV5-1|-
TGCGCCAGCAGCTTGGACAGGAGCTCCTATAATTCACCCCTCCACTTT
CASSLDRSSYNSPLHF
>TRBJ2-7|TRBD2|TRBV14|few
TGTGCCAGCAGCCAAAGGAGGACTAGCGGGACTCAATCCTACGAGCAGTACTTC
CASSQRRTSGTQSYEQYF
>TRBJ2-1|TRBD1|TRBV6-1|-
TGTGCCAGCAGTGAAGGGGACAGGGGGCGCAAAAAGTTCTTC
CASSEGDRGRKKFF
>TRBJ1-5|-|TRBV5-4|-
TGTGCCAGCAGCGTGACCTCGGGCCCGGGGGGCAATCAGCCCCAGCATTTT
CASSVTSGPGGNQPQHF
>TRBJ2-5|-|TRBV5-5|few
TGTGCCAGCAGCTTGCCCAGGCAAGAGACCCAGTACTTC
CASSLPRQETQYF
>TRBJ1-6|-|TRBV7-8|-
TGTGCCAGCAGCCCCCAGGGGCACGCCGATTCACCCCTCCACTTT
CASSPQGHADSPLHF
>TRBJ2-7|-|TRBV18|-
TGTGCCAGCTCACGGGCCCCCTCCTCCGAGCAGTACTTC
CASSRAPSSEQYF
>TRBJ1-4|-|TRBV4-2|once
TGTGCCAGTTCAGGGAATCCGGTTGCAACTAATGAAAAACTGTTTTTT
CASSGNPVATNEKLFF
>TRBJ2-1|TRBD1|TRBV28|-
TGTGCCAGCAGTTTCTCGGACAGGGGTGAGCAGTTCTTC
CASSFSDRGEQFF
>TRBJ1-3|-|TRBV28|-
TGTGCCAGCATGGGGAGCGAGTACTCTGGAAACACCATATATTTT
CASMGSEYSGNTIYF
>TRBJ2-7|-|TRBV6-5|-
TGTGCCAGCAGGTCACAGGGTCTCGGGCAGTACTTC
CASRSQGLGQYF
>TRBJ2-1|TRBD2|TRBV7-8|-
TGTGCCAGCAGCTTAGGGGCCCTAGCGGGAGAAGTATACAATGAGCAGTTCTTC
CASSLGALAGEVYNEQFF
>TRBJ1-2|-|TRBV7-2|-
TGTGCCAGCAGCCGGTGGGCAGAGAGGGATGGCTACACCTTC
CASSRWAERDGYTF
>TRBJ2-2|TRBD2|TRBV19|-
TGTGCCAGTAGTCCCTGGACTAGGGGCGGGGAGCTGTTTTTT
CASSPWTRGGELFF
>TRBJ2-5|TRBD1|TRBV5-1|-
TGCGCCAGCAGAGAACAGGGGGCTAGGGAGGCCCAGTACTTC
CASREQGAREAQYF
>TRBJ2-3|TRBD2|TRBV9|-
TGTGCCAGCAGCGCCGGGCGGGGGGCCACAGATACGCAGTATTTT
CASSAGRGATDTQYF
>TRBJ2-3|-|TRBV2|once
TGTGCCAGCAGTTACAGCCTTAGCACAGATACGCAGTATTTT
CASSYSLSTDTQYF
>TRBJ2-7|-|TRBV28|-
TGTGCCAGCAGTTCAATCAGTGGACAGTTCGGATCCCCCTACGAGCAGTACTTC
CASSSISGQFGSPYEQYF
>TRBJ2-7|-|TRBV6-5|-
TGTGCCAGCAGTTCAAACAGGGACCCCTACGAGCAGTACTTC
CASSSNRDPYEQYF
>TRBJ2-3|-|TRBV25-1|few
TGTGCCAGCAGTGATCCAGGGGCAGCAGATACGCAGTATTTT
CASSDPGAADTQYF
>TRBJ2-5|TRBD1|TRBV5-1|-
TGCGTCAGCAGCTTATTGGGACAGATCCAAGAGACCCAGTACTTC
CVSSLLGQIQETQYF
>TRBJ2-1|TRBD2|TRBV4-1|-
TGCGCCAGCAGCCAATATACTAGCGCTTACAATGAGCAGTTCTTC
CASSQYTSAYNEQFF
>TRBJ2-7|-|TRBV10-3|-
TGTGCCATCAGAACCGGGACTGGGAGTACTGGGCAGTACTTC
CAIRTGTGSTGQYF
>TRBJ2-1|-|TRBV4-1|-
TGCGCCAGCAGCCCACGGGAGTTCGGGAACAATGAGCAGTTCTTC
CASSPREFGNNEQFF
>TRBJ2-5|TRBD2|TRBV7-7|-
TGTGCTAGCAGCTCGGGAGCGGGAGGGCAAGAGACCCAGTACTTC
CASSSGAGGQETQYF
>TRBJ1-2|-|TRBV27|few
TGTGCCAGCAGTCCCACTTCTAGCTATGGCTACACCTTC
CASSPTSSYGYTF
>TRBJ2-7|TRBD1|TRBV6-1|many
TGTGCCAGCAGTGAAGAAGGGACAGGGGCCTACGAGCAGTACTTC
CASSEEGTGAYEQYF
>TRBJ2-1|-|TRBV9|-
TGTGCCAGCAGCGTATCAGGGGCATGGGCTGAGCAGTTCTTC
CASSVSGAWAEQFF
>TRBJ1-1|TRBD1|TRBV11-2|-
TGTGCCAGCAGCTTAGTAGGGGGACAGGGCCCCACTGAAGCTTTCTTT
CASSLVGGQGPTEAFF
>TRBJ2-5|TRBD1|TRBV5-1|-
TGCGCCAGCAGGTTAGGGACAGCTATCCAAGAGACCCAGTACTTC
CASRLGTAIQETQYF
>TRBJ2-7|-|TRBV7-2|-
TGTGCCAGCAGCTTTGCCCTAGGCAGTATCGAGCAGTACTTC
CASSFALGSIEQYF
>TRBJ2-1|TRBD2|TRBV19|-
TGTGCCAGTAGTAACCCTAGCGGGTCTCTTAATCGGTCTATACGGGACAATGAGCAGTTCTTC
CASSNPSGSLNRSIRDNEQFF
>TRBJ2-5|-|TRBV27|-
TGTGCCAGCAGTTTATCGATGCGGGAGACCCAGTACTTC
CASSLSMRETQYF
>TRBJ2-5|TRBD1|TRBV4-1|-
TGCGCCAGCAGCCTTCTTGGACAGGGGGCGGGAGAGACCCAGTACTTC
CASSLLGQGAGETQYF
>TRBJ2-1|TRBD2|TRBV28|-
TGTGCCAGCAGCGGGACTAGCGGGAGGGAATACAATGAGCAGTTCTTC
CASSGTSGREYNEQFF
>TRBJ1-3|TRBD1|TRBV5-1|-
TGCGCCAGCAGCTTAGGGCCAGGGGGCAACTATGGAAACACCATATATTTT
CASSLGPGGNYGNTIYF
>TRBJ2-4|-|TRBV28|-
TGTGCCAGCAGTTTGCAAGGGTCAGGGGAAAACAGTCAGTACTTC
CASSLQGSGENSQYF